This TCR beta chain was identified during a study of shared clonotypes between healthy human individuals (dated by TCRdb to 2020 to 2021). With respect to the entire study: A couple of women and a few men aged 18 to 49 years were included in the cohort. Per donor, three plates each were used for CD4 naive and CD4 memory, two for CD8 naive, and one for CD8 memory. To estimate repertoire size and how much clonotype sharing occurs between individuals, the study deeply sequenced the blood TCR repertoires of five healthy adults. To increase sequencing depth and limit assay-specific biases, TCR repertoire library preparation and sequencing were carried out by different laboratories using diverse techniques. Per donor, leukapheresis produced somewhere between about 0.85 and 9.5 billion PBMCs.

V gives up 4 bases and J gives up 8 bases, and the segment between their germline ends measures 18 bases. Inclusive of the bounding cysteine and phenylalanine, the CDR3 is 15 residues long. The DNA shown is the 45-base CDR3, in frame from base 1. In the germline V gene, CDR1 corresponds to SGHAT and CDR2 to FQNNGV. Findings and caveats that apply to the study as a whole: Compared with non-shared clonotypes, the clonotypes found in all four sorted-subset donors had higher generation probabilities. Pairwise subsampling led to the expectation that sequencing depth would affect the degree of clonotype sharing among donors. Because the study included a small number of donors, the genetic and exposure-history diversity represented was limited. Rarefaction of sorted-subset datasets indicated incomplete sequencing despite the large sequencing depth. About 5% of naive CD4, 3.5% of naive CD8, 2% to 2.5% of memory CD4, and around 0.42% of memory CD8 clonotypes were shared across several donors. Sampling was restricted to blood, and TCR repertoires in tissues likely differ from the TCR repertoires found in blood. Larger estimated clonotype richness was generally found for naive subsets than for memory subsets.

As regards this clone: Its antigen is still unknown. Qualities for individual bases were not recorded, and no much larger clone is one base off.

Using the deep immunoSEQ assay, multiplex PCR amplified TCR CDR3 regions from genomic DNA. For each cell subset, the extracted genomic DNA was distributed evenly across all wells of several immunoSEQ 96-well plates, and each plate served as one replicate. For sorted subsets, approximately 0.2 ug of genomic DNA, equivalent to 25,000 to 35,000 T cell genomes, went into each replicate PCR. Purified libraries were measured with a Qubit 3.0 fluorometer, size-checked on a Bioanalyzer 2100, and measured again with the KAPA Library Quantification kit. Each immunoSEQ 96-well plate was sequenced on its own single-read 150-cycle Illumina NextSeq 550 flow cell. Per the source publication's procedure: Because the immunoSEQ output included only junctional sequences and no quality scores, the filtering could not be the same as the filtering used for full-length reads. To assign V/J genes and CDR3, sequences were annotated using PyIR, a Python wrapper for IgBLAST v1.9, with IMGT germline references. Reads were filtered out if the reads had weak V/J assignments (E-value above 1e-6), no CDR3, stop codons, out-of-frame junctions, or ambiguous translated residues. V3J clonotypes were defined by identical inferred V gene, J gene, and CDR3 amino acid sequence. The percentage overlap between two repertoires was calculated by dividing the number of shared unique clonotypes by the size of the smaller repertoire. Repertoire richness was assessed with RTK rarefaction, the Chao1 estimator, and Recon v2.1 estimates of unobserved clonotypes. Generation probabilities were computed with OLGA for all TCRbeta clonotypes obtained by the gDNA method from a few donors. TCRdb provides this immuneACCESS table in a form limited to in-frame rearrangements. Some clones are lacking; in checked studies, under half of them reflect an unresolved V gene, and why the rest are absent is not known. The V and J calls and the clone size are those of that table, but D and trimming were determined from the DNA. The sample contains some 660,000 clones, 60% to 75% of them found a single time. The ten largest clones add up to around 1.7% of the sample.

The donors were healthy, HIV-negative adults with no recently reported acute infections or vaccinations. All donors were Caucasian adults living in Nashville, Tennessee, USA. CD4+ T cells were enriched by magnetic negative selection; naive cells were then positively selected on CD45RA, and the negative fraction formed the memory subset. After blood collection by leukapheresis, PBMCs were isolated using Ficoll-Histopaque density gradient centrifugation and then cryopreserved in the vapor phase of liquid nitrogen. Purity and quantity of every magnetically sorted T cell population were checked by analytical flow cytometry. Genomic DNA was isolated from every sorted fraction and measured by UV absorbance on a Nanodrop 2000c.

The receptor was derived from a woman between 25 and 40 years old in good health. The V and J segments used are TRBV11-2 and TRBJ2-1; the D call is possibly TRBD1 or TRBD2, each sharing 5 bases. The specimen sequenced was memory CD4+ T cells sorted from blood. The sample's cell subset or site label, in plain terms: CD45RA-negative fraction. CDR3 region: CASSSKPGPGYEQFF. The DNA sequence is TGTGCCAGCAGCTCCAAACCGGGACCCGGGTATGAGCAGTTCTTC.